The 21 T cell receptor beta chains reported below all come from one sample, sequenced in a study of T cell changes during pregnancy in multiple sclerosis. Assay used: immunoSEQ multiplex PCR; TCRdb lists only in-frame clones, some missing. The repertoire holds about 51,000 clones, around 94% seen once, with 0.58% in the top ten. Material: CD4+ T cells from peripheral blood mononuclear cells, obtained in the second trimester of pregnancy. These TCRs come from a female donor with multiple sclerosis, enrolled in a pregnancy study.

This clone was detected only a few times. The chain is built from TRBV5-6 and TRBJ2-5; 9 bases are shared with TRBD2. CDR1 is SGHDT, CDR2 YYEEEE, per germline. CDR3 length equals 15 residues. V trimming: 0 bases; J trimming: 4 bases; junction bases outside the gene matches: 4. The CDR3 DNA reads as TGTGCCAGCAGCTTGGGTCTGCGGGGGGGAGAGACCCAGTACTTC. Its translation is CASSLGLRGGETQYF.

The chain employs TRBV5-6 and TRBJ1-2, with D hard to call. Germline CDR1 and CDR2: SGHDT and YYEEEE. The CDR3 length is 14 residues. V was pared by 4 bases and J by 7 bases, with 17 bases between. Here the CDR3 reads CASSLARGRSGYTF. The CDR3 DNA is TGTGCCAGCAGCCTGGCCCGGGGAAGAAGTGGCTACACCTTC.

The V call is TRBV7-2, the J call TRBJ1-4; a weak D match, TRBD1 (6 bases). This CDR3 is built from 15 residues. V lost 2 bases and J lost 8, with 15 bases in between. Germline V gene data show CDR1 as SGHTA and CDR2 as FQGNSA. The CDR3 DNA sequence: TGTGCCAGCAGCTTATTAGGACAGAGATTAGAAAAACTGTTTTTT. Its translation is CASSLLGQRLEKLFF.

This clone was recorded only once. V usage is TRBV7-3 and J usage is TRBJ1-2, with 9 positions matching TRBD1. CDR1 is SGHTA and CDR2 is FQGTGA in the germline V gene. The CDR3 spans 14 residues. V lost 8 bases to trimming and J lost 7 bases; unmatched junction nucleotides: 11. The CDR3 loop reads CASSLGQGKGGYTF. The CDR3 bases are TGTGCCAGCTCCCTAGGACAGGGGAAGGGTGGCTACACCTTC. The full variable domain, its missing parts supplied by reference TRBV7-3 and TRBJ1-2, is GAGVSQTPSNKVTEKGKYVELRCDPISGHTALYWYRQSLGQGPEFLIYFQGTGAADDSGLPNDRFFAVRPEGSVSTLKIQRTERGDSAVYLCASSLGQGKGGYTFGSGTRLTVV.

The CDR3 DNA reads as TGTGCCAGCAGCCAAGCCGGGACAGGGGACTACGAGCAGTACTTC. Protein: CASSQAGTGDYEQYF. The rearrangement uses TRBV4-2 and TRBJ2-7, with 10 nucleotides matching TRBD1. Germline-derived CDR1 and CDR2 are LGHNA and YNFKEQ. V lost 1 base to trimming and J lost 3 bases; unmatched junction nucleotides: 3. CDR3 length: 15 amino acids.

The rearrangement uses TRBV7-6 and TRBJ1-1, with a tentative D call TRBD1 (5 bases). Germline loops: CDR1 SGHVS, CDR2 FNYEAQ. This CDR3 contains 17 residues. V lost 2 bases to trimming and J lost 0 bases, with 16 bases between them. DNA for the CDR3: TGTGCCAGCAGCTTAAGGGCGGGGGTAGTAATGAACACTGAAGCTTTCTTT. This codes for CASSLRAGVVMNTEAFF. Complete variable domain (other parts from reference TRBV7-6 and TRBJ1-1): GAGVSQSPRYKVTKRGQDVALRCDPISGHVSLYWYRQALGQGPEFLTYFNYEAQQDKSGLPNDRFSAERPEGSISTLTIQRTEQRDSAMYRCASSLRAGVVMNTEAFFGQGTRLTVV.

This rearrangement joins TRBV5-1 to TRBJ2-1; 10 bases line up with TRBD2. This CDR3 has 15 residues. V trimming: 3 bases; J trimming: 2 bases; junction bases outside the gene matches: 2. Germline CDR1 reads SGHRS; CDR2 reads YFSETQ. Here the CDR3 reads CASSSSGGAYNEQFF. Written as DNA, the CDR3 is TGCGCCAGCAGCTCAAGCGGGGGGGCCTACAATGAGCAGTTCTTC.

Only one count was recorded for this clone. V gene TRBV19 combines with J gene TRBJ1-1; possibly TRBD1 for D (5 bases). From germline, CDR1 is LNHDA and CDR2 SQIVND (reference sequence). V lost 5 bases and J 5 bases, leaving 18 bases between the germline ends. The CDR3 spans 15 residues. This CDR3 reads CASSDIMQGRTEAFF. The DNA for the CDR3 is TGTGCCAGTAGTGATATAATGCAGGGAAGAACTGAAGCTTTCTTT.

This chain connects TRBV18 to TRBJ2-1, with 14 bases aligning to TRBD2. V was clipped by 6 bases and J by 7 bases; unmatched bases: 5. The CDR3 has 15 amino acids. Germline CDR1 is KGHSH and CDR2 is LQKENI. This CDR3 reads CASSPTSGGANEQFF. The CDR3 DNA reads TGTGCCAGCTCGCCGACTAGCGGGGGGGCGAATGAGCAGTTCTTC.

This rearrangement joins TRBV19 to TRBJ1-1, with TRBD1 matching 11 bases. The CDR3 covers 16 residues. Unmatched junction bases numbered 10, after V lost 4 bases and J lost 6 bases. Germline V lookup: CDR1 LNHDA, CDR2 SQIVND (reference sequence). CDR3 amino acids: CASSTRTGGSSAEAFF. CDR3 sequence (DNA): TGTGCCAGTAGTACCCGGACAGGGGGCTCTAGCGCTGAAGCTTTCTTT. The full variable domain, in which reference TRBV19 and TRBJ1-1 provide the parts outside the CDR3, is DGGITQSPKYLFRKEGQNVTLSCEQNLNHDAMYWYRQDPGQGLRLIYYSQIVNDFQKGDIAEGYSVSREKKESFPLTVTSAQKNPTAFYLCASSTRTGGSSAEAFFGQGTRLTVV.

V gene TRBV29-1 combines with J gene TRBJ1-1; the match to TRBD1 covers 8 bases. This CDR3 contains 13 residues. CDR1 is SQVTM and CDR2 is ANQGSEA in the germline V gene. The ends lost 6 bases at V and 0 bases at J; junction bases unmatched: 3. The CDR3 loop is CSVRQGMNTEAFF. The CDR3 bases are TGCAGCGTAAGACAGGGGATGAACACTGAAGCTTTCTTT.

The chain recombines TRBV6-1 with TRBJ2-2; 8 nucleotides agree with TRBD2. Germline V CDR1 and CDR2: MNHNS, SASEGT. The length of the CDR3 is 15 residues. The V and J ends lost 3 bases and 7 bases, in that order; junction bases with no gene match: 7. The CDR3 here is CASSDASGWYGELFF. The DNA for the CDR3 is TGTGCCAGCAGTGATGCTAGCGGGTGGTACGGGGAGCTGTTTTTT.

This chain links TRBV11-2 with TRBJ2-1; D may be TRBD2 (6 bases). The CDR3 has 15 residues. V was pared by 5 bases and J by 4 bases, with 15 bases between. Germline values: CDR1 SGHAT, CDR2 FQNNGV. CDR3 sequence (DNA): TGTGCCAGCAGCCTTAGGGACTTTCGGTACAATGAGCAGTTCTTC. Amino acid sequence: CASSLRDFRYNEQFF.

The chain has TRBV7-2 and TRBJ2-3; D perhaps matches TRBD1 (6 bases). This CDR3 has 14 residues. V lost 5 bases, J lost 6 bases, and 15 bases lay in between. The V gene's germline CDR1 is SGHTA and CDR2 FQGNSA. For the CDR3, the DNA is TGTGCCAGCAGCCCCAGGACAGTTCTGGATACGCAGTATTTT. Translation gives CASSPRTVLDTQYF.

The V call is TRBV7-6, the J call TRBJ2-5; 8 nucleotides match TRBD1. J gave up 1 base and V 1 base, and 11 bases lay outside the gene matches. This CDR3 comprises 18 residues. Germline loops: CDR1 SGHVS, CDR2 FNYEAQ. The CDR3 sequence: CASSLVARTGTLQETQYF. CDR3 sequence (DNA): TGTGCCAGCAGCTTAGTGGCCCGGACAGGGACTCTCCAAGAGACCCAGTACTTC.

This clone has a handful of counts. V gene TRBV10-3 combines with J gene TRBJ1-1; 8 bases align to TRBD1. The germline CDR1 and CDR2 sequences are ENHRY and SYGVKD. V lost 5 bases and J lost 0; bases outside the gene matches: 2. This CDR3 comprises 14 residues. The chain's CDR3 is CAISSGGLNTEAFF. In DNA form, the CDR3 reads TGTGCCATCAGTTCAGGGGGCTTGAACACTGAAGCTTTCTTT.

CDR3 coding DNA: TGTGCCAGCAGCGTGGGACTAGCGGCCGGGGAGCTGTTTTTT. Its translation: CASSVGLAAGELFF. V is TRBV9 and J is TRBJ2-2, with TRBD2 matching 11 bases. The CDR3 sequence is 14 residues long. CDR1 is SGDLS and CDR2 is YYNGEE in the germline V gene. V trimming: 2 bases; J trimming: 6 bases; junction bases outside the gene matches: 0.

J is TRBJ1-1 and V is TRBV28; no clear D gene. Per the germline V gene, CDR1 is MDHEN and CDR2 is SYDVKM. Trimming took 7 bases from V and 1 from J, leaving 10 bases between them. The CDR3 has 13 amino acids. For the CDR3, the DNA is TGTGCCAGCACCGGAGGGTCGAACACTGAAGCTTTCTTT. As protein: CASTGGSNTEAFF.

In its sample, this clone was seen once. The chain employs TRBV2 and TRBJ1-2, with 7 bases identical to TRBD1. The CDR3 spans 13 residues. The V gene end was trimmed by 5 bases and the J gene end by 7 bases; junction bases not matched to a gene: 7. The germline CDR1 and CDR2 sequences are SNHLY and FYNNEI. The CDR3, as DNA: TGTGCCAGCAGTCTACTACAGGGGTCTGGCTACACCTTC. Its translation is CASSLLQGSGYTF.

The rearrangement joins TRBV15 to TRBJ1-2; TRBD1 aligns across 9 bases. V shed 0 bases and J 8 bases; nucleotides not matched to a gene: 7. The CDR3 totals 15 residues. Germline assignment: CDR1 LNHNV and CDR2 YYDKDF (reference sequence). Written as DNA, the CDR3 is TGTGCCACCAGCAGAGATTGGGGACAGGGTGGAGGCTACACCTTC. Translation: CATSRDWGQGGGYTF.

V and J are TRBV7-3 and TRBJ1-2; the match to TRBD1 covers 10 bases. The germline V gene encodes CDR1 SGHTA and CDR2 FQGTGA. V lost 5 bases and J lost 8; bases outside the gene matches: 8. The CDR3 loop spans 14 amino acids. This CDR3 reads CASSLTGGGTGYTF. CDR3 sequence (DNA): TGTGCCAGCAGCCTGACAGGGGGCGGAACGGGCTACACCTTC. Complete variable domain (other parts from reference TRBV7-3 and TRBJ1-2): GAGVSQTPSNKVTEKGKYVELRCDPISGHTALYWYRQSLGQGPEFLIYFQGTGAADDSGLPNDRFFAVRPEGSVSTLKIQRTERGDSAVYLCASSLTGGGTGYTFGSGTRLTVV.